The following is a TCR beta chain sequence with its context. Naive CD8 populations comprised CD45RO-negative cells positively selected for CCR7, excluding terminally differentiated effector memory CD45RA+ cells. The sample is drawn from a study of shared clonotypes between healthy human individuals. Overall study context: The study used three CD4 naive, three CD4 memory, two CD8 naive and one CD8 memory plate per donor.

The assay ran at deep level. Assay used: immunoSEQ multiplex PCR; TCRdb lists only in-frame clones, some missing. The sample lists fewer than 1 million clones, 95% to 97% occurring once. Germline values: CDR1 SGHVS, CDR2 FNYEAQ. The CDR3 consists of 15 residues. V gave up 5 bases and J gave up 4 bases, with 14 bases separating them. The specimen was naive CD8+ T cells sorted from blood. The origin of this receptor is a man aged 25-45 years in good health. The chain is built from TRBV7-6 and TRBJ2-2, with D perhaps matching TRBD2 (5 bases). CDR3: CASSPTGFGTGELFF. The CDR3 bases are TGTGCCAGCAGCCCCACGGGGTTCGGCACCGGGGAGCTGTTTTTT.